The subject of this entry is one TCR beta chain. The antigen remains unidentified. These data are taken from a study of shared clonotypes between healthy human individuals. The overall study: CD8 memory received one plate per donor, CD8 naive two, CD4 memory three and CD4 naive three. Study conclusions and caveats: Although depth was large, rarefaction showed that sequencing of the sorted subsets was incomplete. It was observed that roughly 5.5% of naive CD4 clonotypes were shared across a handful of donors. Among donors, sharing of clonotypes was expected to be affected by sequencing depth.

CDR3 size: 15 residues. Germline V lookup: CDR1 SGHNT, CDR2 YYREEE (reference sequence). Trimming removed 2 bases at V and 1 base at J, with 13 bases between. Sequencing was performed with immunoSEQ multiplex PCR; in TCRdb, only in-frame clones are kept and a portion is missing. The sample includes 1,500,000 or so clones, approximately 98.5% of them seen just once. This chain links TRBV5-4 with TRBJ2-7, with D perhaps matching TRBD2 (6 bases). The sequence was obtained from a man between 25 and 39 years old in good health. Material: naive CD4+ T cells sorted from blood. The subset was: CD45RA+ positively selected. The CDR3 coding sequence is TGTGCCAGCAGCTTAGGAACTAGCCGGTCCTACGAGCAGTACTTC. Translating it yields CASSLGTSRSYEQYF.